Listed here are 26 T cell receptor beta chains from one sample, sequenced in a study of blood T cell repertoires in COVID-19. The protocol was immunoSEQ multiplex PCR, while the TCRdb copy is restricted to in-frame clones and leaves out a portion. The data show about 280,000 clones, around 85% seen once. The sequenced sample was PBMCs or T cells enriched from blood (not recorded which). These receptors all stem from a woman in her forties who had recovered from COVID-19.

The chain is built from TRBV7-2 and TRBJ1-5; no reliable D call. Germline V gene data show CDR1 as SGHTA and CDR2 as FQGNSA. V was shortened by 2 bases and J by 2 bases, with 13 bases between the two germline ends. The length of the CDR3 is 16 residues. The CDR3 DNA follows: TGTGCCAGCAGCTTAAATCCTGGTGGAGGCAATCAGCCCCAGCATTTT. It specifies CASSLNPGGGNQPQHF. Based on the CDR3 plus reference TRBV7-2 and TRBJ1-5, the full variable domain is GAGVSQSPSNKVTEKGKDVELRCDPISGHTALYWYRQSLGQGLEFLIYFQGNSAPDKSGLPSDRFSAERTGGSVSTLTIQRTQQEDSAVYLCASSLNPGGGNQPQHFGDGTRLSIL.

The J gene is TRBJ1-4, the V gene TRBV24-1; D may be TRBD1 (6 bases). The ends were cut back, 5 bases at V and 8 bases at J, with 17 bases in the middle. This CDR3 contains 15 residues. Germline assignment: CDR1 KGHDR and CDR2 SFDVKD. The DNA for the CDR3 is TGTGCCACCAGTGGGTCCGGGGACACCCAAGAAAAACTGTTTTTT. It encodes CATSGSGDTQEKLFF.

This chain connects TRBV27 to TRBJ2-3; TRBD2 might be the D (5 bases). The CDR3 is 15 amino acids. Trimming took off 3 bases at V and 0 bases at J, with 10 bases between the two ends. Germline CDR1 and CDR2: MNHEY and SMNVEV (reference sequence). The CDR3 sequence: CASSFLGVSTDTQYF. CDR3 nucleotide sequence: TGTGCCAGCAGTTTCCTCGGGGTCAGCACAGATACGCAGTATTTT.

This clone turned up a few times. The chain has TRBV28 and TRBJ1-2; D perhaps matches TRBD1 (5 bases). The CDR3 spans 15 residues. The germline V gene encodes CDR1 MDHEN and CDR2 SYDVKM. The V and J ends lost 4 bases and 2 bases respectively, with 14 bases between them. CDR3 DNA: TGTGCCAGCAGTTCCCCCGGGCAGGGCAACTATGGCTACACCTTC. Protein sequence: CASSSPGQGNYGYTF.

The CDR3 sequence: CASSTQQGNEQFF. DNA for the CDR3: TGTGCCAGTAGTACGCAACAGGGGAATGAGCAGTTCTTC. The rearrangement uses TRBV19 and TRBJ2-1, with 7 bases lining up with TRBD1. The germline V gene has CDR1 LNHDA and CDR2 SQIVND (reference sequence). Losses at the gene ends were 4 bases for V and 7 bases for J; bases not matched to a gene: 4. This CDR3 contains 13 residues. Complete variable domain (other parts from reference TRBV19 and TRBJ2-1): DGGITQSPKYLFRKEGQNVTLSCEQNLNHDAMYWYRQDPGQGLRLIYYSQIVNDFQKGDIAEGYSVSREKKESFPLTVTSAQKNPTAFYLCASSTQQGNEQFFGPGTRLTVL.

The gene calls are TRBV28 and TRBJ2-7; the match to TRBD2 covers 7 bases. Germline V gene lookup returns CDR1 MDHEN and CDR2 SYDVKM. CDR3 size: 14 residues. The junction had 6 bases not matched to a gene; V was cut back by 5 bases and J by 2 bases. CDR3 DNA: TGTGCCAGCAGTCACCGGGACTATGCCTACGAGCAGTACTTC. Amino acid sequence: CASSHRDYAYEQYF.

This clone was recorded only once. This chain connects TRBV28 to TRBJ1-1, with unresolved D. Germline loops: CDR1 MDHEN, CDR2 SYDVKM. The V end lost 4 bases, the J end lost 0 bases, and 3 bases lay between the germline ends. This CDR3 has 12 amino acids. The CDR3 here is CASSSVNTEAFF. DNA for the CDR3: TGTGCCAGCAGTTCGGTGAACACTGAAGCTTTCTTT. The complete variable domain, with remaining parts taken from reference TRBV28 and TRBJ1-1, reads DVKVTQSSRYLVKRTGEKVFLECVQDMDHENMFWYRQDPGLGLRLIYFSYDVKMKEKGDIPEGYSVSREKKERFSLILESASTNQTSMYLCASSSVNTEAFFGQGTRLTVV.

The chain combines TRBV28 with TRBJ2-7, with 9 positions matching TRBD1. The germline V gene encodes CDR1 MDHEN and CDR2 SYDVKM. This CDR3 is 14 amino acids long. The ends lost 3 bases at V and 7 bases at J; junction bases unmatched: 7. The CDR3 loop is CASSFYRGRGEQYF. CDR3 bases: TGTGCCAGCAGTTTTTACAGGGGGCGCGGAGAGCAGTACTTC.

The V and J genes are TRBV7-9 and TRBJ2-7, with D unresolved. CDR1 and CDR2 (germline): SEHNR, FQNEAQ (reference sequence). V was cut by 2 bases and J by 3 bases, with 14 bases left in between. This CDR3 contains 15 residues. The CDR3 region is CASSLPLTGYYEQYF. In nucleotides, the CDR3 is TGTGCCAGCAGCTTACCCTTAACCGGTTACTACGAGCAGTACTTC. Based on the CDR3 plus reference TRBV7-9 and TRBJ2-7, the full variable domain is DTGVSQNPRHKITKRGQNVTFRCDPISEHNRLYWYRQTLGQGPEFLTYFQNEAQLEKSRLLSDRFSAERPKGSFSTLEIQRTEQGDSAMYLCASSLPLTGYYEQYFGPGTRLTVT.

The chain's CDR3 is CASSQQARSGFPYEQYF. The DNA for the CDR3 is TGCGCCAGCAGCCAACAGGCTCGTTCAGGGTTCCCCTACGAGCAGTACTTC. The chain recombines TRBV4-3 with TRBJ2-7; tentatively, D is TRBD1 (5 bases). The CDR3 consists of 17 residues. Germline V gene data show CDR1 as LGHNA and CDR2 as YSLEER. Trimming left V 2 bases short and J 2 bases short, with 19 bases between.

Written as DNA, the CDR3 is TGTGCCAGCAGCTTTGCGGGGGGGCGTGAGGAAAAACTGTTTTTT. Residues: CASSFAGGREEKLFF. The V gene is TRBV11-2, the J gene TRBJ1-4, with D possibly matching TRBD1 (6 bases). CDR3 length equals 15 residues. V was shortened by 3 bases and J by 8 bases, with 16 bases between the two germline ends. CDR1 and CDR2 (germline): SGHAT, FQNNGV.

The chain joins TRBV7-2 to TRBJ2-7; D remains unclear. The end of the DNA is better explained by TRBJ2-4, so the J call may be wrong. Per germline, CDR1 SGHTA and CDR2 FQGNSA. This CDR3 is built from 11 residues. The CDR3 nucleotides are TGTGCCAGCAGCCCCCAGGTCATTCAGTACTTC. This translates into CASSPQVIQYF.

CDR3 DNA: TGTGCCAGCTCACCAACCGGGACTAGCGGGGGGAAAAAAGAGACCCAGTACTTC. Translation gives CASSPTGTSGGKKETQYF. The chain joins TRBV18 to TRBJ2-5; 15 nucleotides align to TRBD2. CDR1 is KGHSH and CDR2 is LQKENI in the germline V gene. The CDR3 is 18 residues long. V shed 2 bases and J 3 bases; nucleotides not matched to a gene: 7.

DNA for the CDR3: TGTGCCAGCAGTCCCCCCGGGACAGGCCATTACGAGCAGTACTTC. This encodes CASSPPGTGHYEQYF. The chain recombines TRBV28 with TRBJ2-7, with 8 nucleotides matching TRBD1. Germline values: CDR1 MDHEN, CDR2 SYDVKM. The CDR3 runs 15 residues. V lost 5 bases, J lost 4 bases, and 10 bases stayed unmatched.

The gene calls are TRBV2 and TRBJ1-6; 9 bases are a match to TRBD1. CDR1 is SNHLY, CDR2 FYNNEI, per germline. Germline trimming cut 11 bases from V and 7 bases from J; bases unmatched to any gene: 9. The CDR3 sequence is 14 residues long. CDR3 region: CAFQPTGGNSPLHF. CDR3 bases: TGTGCCTTCCAACCGACAGGGGGAAATTCACCCCTCCACTTT. The entire variable domain, with the rest obtained from reference TRBV2 and TRBJ1-6, is as follows: EPEVTQTPSHQVTQMGQEVILRCVPISNHLYFYWYRQILGQKVEFLVSFYNNEISEKSEIFDDQFSVERPDGSNFTLKIRSTKLEDSAMYFCAFQPTGGNSPLHFGNGTRLTVT.

V is TRBV12-3 or TRBV12-4 and J is TRBJ1-1; D is unresolved. V dropped 2 bases and J dropped 0 bases, with 4 bases sitting between them. The CDR3 is 13 residues long. CDR3 nucleotide sequence: TGTGCCAGCAGTTTACGAGTGAACACTGAAGCTTTCTTT. Its translation is CASSLRVNTEAFF.

The rearrangement joins TRBV7-2 to TRBJ2-7; 9 positions match TRBD2. CDR1 and CDR2 from the germline V gene are SGHTA and FQGNSA. J gave up 0 bases and V 4 bases, and 4 bases lay outside the gene matches. The CDR3 consists of 15 residues. The CDR3 bases are TGTGCCAGCAGCTCTAGCGGGGCCAGCTCCTACGAGCAGTACTTC. It encodes CASSSSGASSYEQYF.

This clone has only a few counts. This chain joins TRBV28 and TRBJ1-4; possibly TRBD1 for D (6 bases). V lost 3 bases, J lost 3 bases, and 23 bases lay in between. This CDR3 region has 19 residues. Germline CDR1 and CDR2: MDHEN and SYDVKM. This CDR3 is CASSLAGGAARGANEKLFF. The CDR3 DNA is TGTGCCAGCAGTTTGGCCGGGGGCGCCGCTCGGGGGGCTAATGAAAAACTGTTTTTT.

This clone has just a few counts. This chain links TRBV6-2 or TRBV6-3 with TRBJ2-3, with TRBD2 matching 11 bases. In germline, CDR1 is MNHEY, CDR2 SVGEGT. The V gene end was trimmed by 0 bases and the J gene end by 3 bases; junction bases not matched to a gene: 17. This CDR3 comprises 21 residues. The CDR3: CASSYSHPSQTSGSKTDTQYF. In nucleotides, the CDR3 is TGTGCCAGCAGTTACTCGCACCCCTCCCAAACTAGCGGGAGTAAAACAGATACGCAGTATTTT.

The sample holds one count of this clone. V gene TRBV7-2 combines with J gene TRBJ2-1; 10 bases align to TRBD2. The germline gives CDR1 SGHTA, CDR2 FQGNSA. This CDR3 has 19 residues. Trimming removed 4 bases from V and 4 bases from J; junction bases left unmatched: 16. The CDR3 coding sequence is TGTGCCAGCAGCTCCCCGCATTCGGCTAGCGGGAGCCCATACAATGAGCAGTTCTTC. Translation gives CASSSPHSASGSPYNEQFF.

The chain carries TRBV11-2 and TRBJ2-1, with a possible D match to TRBD2 (5 bases). Germline CDR1 reads SGHAT; CDR2 reads FQNNGV. V was cut by 3 bases and J by 9 bases, with 15 bases left in between. This CDR3 has 14 residues. CDR3 bases: TGTGCCAGCAGCTTCTGGACTCCCTCCGGTGAGCAGTTCTTC. Translation: CASSFWTPSGEQFF.

This chain uses TRBV10-3 with TRBJ2-2; a weak D match, TRBD1 (5 bases). This CDR3 spans 15 amino acids. Trimming removed 3 bases from V and 1 base from J, with 9 bases in between. Germline-derived CDR1 and CDR2 are ENHRY and SYGVKD. The CDR3 region has the DNA TGTGCCATCAGTGATGTTACAGGGAACACCGGGGAGCTGTTTTTT. Its protein product is CAISDVTGNTGELFF.

This clone was detected only once. The DNA for the CDR3 is TGTGCCAGCAGCCTAAGACTAGCGGGAGCGCTAAGCTCCTACAATGAGCAGTTCTTC. As protein: CASSLRLAGALSSYNEQFF. This chain uses TRBV11-2 with TRBJ2-1, with 12 nucleotides matching TRBD2. The length of the CDR3 is 19 residues. With 5 bases clipped from V and 0 bases from J, the junction kept 11 bases outside the gene matches. CDR1 SGHAT and CDR2 FQNNGV come from the germline V gene.

This rearrangement joins TRBV19 to TRBJ2-4, with D perhaps TRBD1 (5 bases). V was pared by 4 bases and J by 2 bases, with 21 bases between. In germline, CDR1 is LNHDA, CDR2 SQIVND (reference sequence). The length of the CDR3 is 18 residues. The CDR3 DNA is TGTGCCAGTAGTAATCTGCTCCTCTTTCAGGGTCCCAAAAACATTCAGTACTTC. It codes for CASSNLLLFQGPKNIQYF.

The chain recombines TRBV5-4 with TRBJ2-7, with 15 bases fitting TRBD2. The CDR3 sequence is 16 residues long. Per the germline V gene, CDR1 is SGHNT and CDR2 is YYREEE (reference sequence). V gave up 4 bases and J gave up 5 bases; unmatched junction bases: 7. CDR3 amino acids: CASSPGTSGGRDEQYF. The CDR3 DNA reads as TGTGCCAGCAGCCCAGGGACTAGCGGGGGGCGAGACGAGCAGTACTTC.

The count of this clone is one. This sequence joins TRBV11-1 and TRBJ2-7; D may be TRBD2 (6 bases). The CDR3 extends over 14 amino acids. V was clipped by 5 bases and J by 2 bases, with 13 bases between them. Germline V lookup: CDR1 SGHAT, CDR2 FQDESV (reference sequence). The CDR3 here is CASSPGTVTYEQYF. The CDR3 bases are TGTGCCAGCAGCCCCGGGACTGTCACCTACGAGCAGTACTTC. The variable domain in full, completed from reference TRBV11-1 and TRBJ2-7, reads EAEVAQSPRYKITEKSQAVAFWCDPISGHATLYWYRQILGQGPELLVQFQDESVVDDSQLPKDRFSAERLKGVDSTLKIQPAELGDSAMYLCASSPGTVTYEQYFGPGTRLTVT.